What follows is one T cell receptor beta chain and its context. What it binds is not known. Using immunoSEQ multiplex PCR, the repertoire was profiled, and TCRdb retains in-frame clones only, with some absent. Of around 58,000 clones in the sample, approximately 81% were seen once. Time point indicated: week 5, during vaccination. With topical imiquimod, each dose of the vaccine consisted of 300 ug of mutant IDH1 20-mer peptide. There were new WHO grade 3 or 4 astrocytomas in the donors, and these were IDH1-mutant and ATRX-lost. The data derive from a study of a mutant IDH1 vaccine in newly diagnosed glioma. Study-wide background: Vaccinations were initiated 4-6 weeks following radiotherapy alone, or were given together with temozolomide cycles.

The V gene lost 1 base and the J gene lost 6 bases, with 13 bases spanning the gap. Germline values: CDR1 LNHDA, CDR2 SQIVND (reference sequence). There are 15 residues in the CDR3. The clonotype comes from a man aged 25 to 45 with glioma. Sequenced material: PBMCs, taken from a glioma patient whose treatment included an IDH1 peptide vaccine. This sequence joins TRBV19 and TRBJ2-1; possibly TRBD1 for D (5 bases). The CDR3 DNA reads as TGTGCCAGTAGTATAGGTATCAGGGAAACCAATGAGCAGTTCTTC. This encodes CASSIGIRETNEQFF.